Listed below are T cell receptor beta chains from one sample, sequenced in a study of response to subunit inactivated influenza vaccine. TCRdb re-called the RT-PCR reads with MiXCR, one entry per CDR3 protein. The sample lists roughly 700,000 distinct CDR3 sequences, 11% to 15% occurring once. The sequenced sample was PBMCs from blood, obtained approximately 15 days before vaccination. The receptors here all came from a man between 45 and 60 years old who received an inactivated influenza vaccine. CDR3s include the opening cysteine and the closing phenylalanine or tryptophan. Fields, in order: clone size, J gene, D gene, V gene, CDR3 protein, CDR3 DNA. D genes are given only for firm matches. Rows may omit the clone size; those that give it use once, few, many or a size class.

abundance: few
j_gene: TRBJ2-7
d_gene: NA
v_gene: TRBV4-3
CDR3aa: CASSQDNRLGEQYF
CDR3nt: TGCGCCAGCAGCCAAGACAATCGTCTGGGCGAGCAGTACTTC

abundance: NA
j_gene: TRBJ2-1
d_gene: NA
v_gene: TRBV18
CDR3aa: CASSPLTGYNEQFF
CDR3nt: TGTGCCAGCTCACCGTTGACGGGCTACAATGAGCAGTTCTTC

abundance: once
j_gene: TRBJ1-2
d_gene: NA
v_gene: TRBV2
CDR3aa: CASSEAGTRYTF
CDR3nt: TGTGCCAGCAGTGAAGCAGGCACCCGCTACACCTTC

abundance: many
j_gene: TRBJ1-2
d_gene: TRBD1
v_gene: TRBV20-1
CDR3aa: CSARSGQGAGGYTF
CDR3nt: TGCAGTGCTAGATCCGGACAGGGGGCGGGTGGCTACACCTTC

abundance: few
j_gene: TRBJ2-4
d_gene: NA
v_gene: TRBV6-2/TRBV6-3
CDR3aa: CASSARPAWGVNIQYF
CDR3nt: TGTGCCAGCAGTGCCCGACCGGCTTGGGGCGTAAACATTCAGTACTTC

abundance: few
j_gene: TRBJ2-5
d_gene: NA
v_gene: TRBV24-1
CDR3aa: CATSEGGQETQYF
CDR3nt: TGTGCCACCAGCGAGGGAGGTCAAGAGACCCAGTACTTC

abundance: few
j_gene: TRBJ2-3
d_gene: TRBD1
v_gene: TRBV5-1
CDR3aa: CASSLRLRQGYTDTQYF
CDR3nt: TGCGCCAGCAGCTTGCGATTGAGACAGGGATATACAGATACGCAGTATTTT

abundance: few
j_gene: TRBJ1-1
d_gene: NA
v_gene: TRBV29-1
CDR3aa: CSVDLWGRLNTEAFF
CDR3nt: TGCAGCGTTGATTTGTGGGGGCGACTAAACACTGAAGCTTTCTTT

abundance: few
j_gene: TRBJ2-7
d_gene: NA
v_gene: TRBV9
CDR3aa: CASSVATDTYEQYF
CDR3nt: TGTGCCAGCAGCGTAGCTACGGATACCTACGAGCAGTACTTC

abundance: few
j_gene: TRBJ2-7
d_gene: NA
v_gene: TRBV15
CDR3aa: CATSRVTRGEQYF
CDR3nt: TGTGCCACCAGCAGAGTCACCAGGGGCGAGCAGTACTTC

abundance: NA
j_gene: TRBJ2-7
d_gene: TRBD2
v_gene: TRBV14
CDR3aa: CASSPPGASGSYEQYF
CDR3nt: TGTGCCAGCAGCCCACCTGGGGCTAGCGGTTCCTACGAGCAGTACTTC

abundance: few
j_gene: TRBJ2-3
d_gene: TRBD1
v_gene: TRBV12-3/TRBV12-4
CDR3aa: CASNSGTVADTQYF
CDR3nt: TGTGCCAGCAATTCCGGGACAGTAGCAGATACGCAGTATTTT

abundance: few
j_gene: TRBJ2-2
d_gene: NA
v_gene: TRBV6-1
CDR3aa: CASSEPGGPNTGELFF
CDR3nt: TGTGCCAGCAGTGAACCCGGCGGTCCGAACACCGGGGAGCTGTTTTTT

abundance: few
j_gene: TRBJ1-2
d_gene: NA
v_gene: TRBV4-3
CDR3aa: CASSQELAVGYGYTF
CDR3nt: TGCGCCAGCAGCCAAGAATTGGCAGTCGGCTATGGCTACACCTTC